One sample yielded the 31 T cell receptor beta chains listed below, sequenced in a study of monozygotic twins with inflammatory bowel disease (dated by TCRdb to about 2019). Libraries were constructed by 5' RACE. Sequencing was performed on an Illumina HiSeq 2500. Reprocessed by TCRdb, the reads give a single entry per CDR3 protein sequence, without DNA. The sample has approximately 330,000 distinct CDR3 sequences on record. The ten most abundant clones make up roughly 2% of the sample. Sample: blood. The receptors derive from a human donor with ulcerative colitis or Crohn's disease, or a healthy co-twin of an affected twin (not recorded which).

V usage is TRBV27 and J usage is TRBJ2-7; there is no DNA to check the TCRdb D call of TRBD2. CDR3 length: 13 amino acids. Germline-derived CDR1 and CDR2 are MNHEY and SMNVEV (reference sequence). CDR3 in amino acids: CASSVWPAGEQYF.

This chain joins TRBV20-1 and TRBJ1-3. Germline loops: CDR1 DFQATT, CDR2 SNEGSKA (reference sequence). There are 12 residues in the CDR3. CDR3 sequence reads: CSAIQSWDTIYF.

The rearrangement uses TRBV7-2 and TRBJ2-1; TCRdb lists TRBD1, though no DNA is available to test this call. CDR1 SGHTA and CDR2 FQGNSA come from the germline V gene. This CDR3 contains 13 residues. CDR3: CASSLARDNEQFF.

The CDR3 sequence is CASSLAPGTEAFF. J is TRBJ1-1 and V is TRBV27; TCRdb gives TRBD1 as the D gene, but with no DNA this cannot be confirmed. The CDR3 has 13 residues. Per germline, CDR1 MNHEY and CDR2 SMNVEV (reference sequence).

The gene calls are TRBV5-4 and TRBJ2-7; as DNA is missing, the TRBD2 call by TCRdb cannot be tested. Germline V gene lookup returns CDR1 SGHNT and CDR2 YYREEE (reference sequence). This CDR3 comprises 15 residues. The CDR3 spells CASSLGAGFSYEQYF.

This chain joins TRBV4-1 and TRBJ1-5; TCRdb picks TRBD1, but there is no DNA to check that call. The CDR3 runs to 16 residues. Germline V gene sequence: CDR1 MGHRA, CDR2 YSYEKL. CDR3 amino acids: CASSRVQGVGYQPQHF.

The CDR3 reads CAISPTDSYTEAFF. The rearrangement uses TRBV10-3 and TRBJ1-1. This CDR3 comprises 14 residues. Germline CDR1 reads ENHRY; CDR2 reads SYGVKD.

Here the CDR3 reads CASSPVADNEQFF. V gene TRBV18 combines with J gene TRBJ2-1; the D call of TRBD2 rests on TCRdb alone, since no DNA is present to check it. From germline, CDR1 is KGHSH and CDR2 LQKENI. The CDR3 covers 13 residues.

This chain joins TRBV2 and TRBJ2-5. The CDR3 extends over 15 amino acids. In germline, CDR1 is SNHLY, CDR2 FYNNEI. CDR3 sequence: CASSEALASQETQYF.

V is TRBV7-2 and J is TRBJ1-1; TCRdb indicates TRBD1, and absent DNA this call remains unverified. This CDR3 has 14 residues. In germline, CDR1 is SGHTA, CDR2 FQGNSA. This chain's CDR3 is CASSLRMGDTEAFF.

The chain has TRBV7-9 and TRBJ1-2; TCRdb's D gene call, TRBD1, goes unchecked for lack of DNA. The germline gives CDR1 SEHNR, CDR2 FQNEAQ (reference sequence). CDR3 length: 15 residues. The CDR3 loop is CASSITGLTPYGYTF.

The CDR3 reads CASSLVGAERDGYTF. The chain uses TRBV5-1 and TRBJ1-2; TCRdb's D call of TRBD1 is untestable without DNA. From germline, CDR1 is SGHRS and CDR2 YFSETQ. This CDR3 spans 15 amino acids.

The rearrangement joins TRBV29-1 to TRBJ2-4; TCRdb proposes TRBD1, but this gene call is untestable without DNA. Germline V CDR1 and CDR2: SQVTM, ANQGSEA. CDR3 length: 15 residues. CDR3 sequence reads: CSVEDLAGGKNIQYF.

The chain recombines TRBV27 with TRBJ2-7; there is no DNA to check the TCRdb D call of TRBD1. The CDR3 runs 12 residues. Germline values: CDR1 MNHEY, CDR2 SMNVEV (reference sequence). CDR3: CASSLWGGIRYF.

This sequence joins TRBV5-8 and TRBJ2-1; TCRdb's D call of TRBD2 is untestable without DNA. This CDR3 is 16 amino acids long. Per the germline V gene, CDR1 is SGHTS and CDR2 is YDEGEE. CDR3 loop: CASSRGSSGGYNEQFF.

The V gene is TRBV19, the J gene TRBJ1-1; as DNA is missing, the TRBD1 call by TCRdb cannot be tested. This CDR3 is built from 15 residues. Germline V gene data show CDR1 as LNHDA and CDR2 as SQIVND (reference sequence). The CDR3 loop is CASSFLDREGTEAFF. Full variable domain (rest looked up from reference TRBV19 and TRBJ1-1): DGGITQSPKYLFRKEGQNVTLSCEQNLNHDAMYWYRQDPGQGLRLIYYSQIVNDFQKGDIAEGYSVSREKKESFPLTVTSAQKNPTAFYLCASSFLDREGTEAFFGQGTRLTVV.

This CDR3 reads CASSQGVVRDLYEQYF. The V gene is TRBV4-1, the J gene TRBJ2-7. Germline lookup yields CDR1 MGHRA and CDR2 YSYEKL. The CDR3 sequence is 16 residues long.

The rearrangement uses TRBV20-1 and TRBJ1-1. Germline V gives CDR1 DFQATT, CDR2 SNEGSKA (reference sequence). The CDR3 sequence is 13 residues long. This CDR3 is CSASRLTNTEAFF.

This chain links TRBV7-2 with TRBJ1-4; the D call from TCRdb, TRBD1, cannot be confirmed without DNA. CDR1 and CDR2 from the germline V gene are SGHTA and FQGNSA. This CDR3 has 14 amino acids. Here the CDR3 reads CASRRGQGREKLFF. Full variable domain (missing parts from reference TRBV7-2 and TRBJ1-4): GAGVSQSPSNKVTEKGKDVELRCDPISGHTALYWYRQSLGQGLEFLIYFQGNSAPDKSGLPSDRFSAERTGGSVSTLTIQRTQQEDSAVYLCASRRGQGREKLFFGSGTQLSVL.

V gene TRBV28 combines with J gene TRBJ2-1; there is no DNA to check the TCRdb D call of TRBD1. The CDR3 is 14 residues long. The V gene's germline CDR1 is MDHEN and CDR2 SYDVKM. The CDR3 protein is CASRLGHRRVEQFF.

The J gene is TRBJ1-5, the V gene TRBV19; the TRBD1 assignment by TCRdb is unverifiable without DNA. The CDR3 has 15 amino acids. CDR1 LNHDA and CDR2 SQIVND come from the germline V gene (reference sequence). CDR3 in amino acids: CASSMRGISNQPQHF. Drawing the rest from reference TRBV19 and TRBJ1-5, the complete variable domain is DGGITQSPKYLFRKEGQNVTLSCEQNLNHDAMYWYRQDPGQGLRLIYYSQIVNDFQKGDIAEGYSVSREKKESFPLTVTSAQKNPTAFYLCASSMRGISNQPQHFGDGTRLSIL.

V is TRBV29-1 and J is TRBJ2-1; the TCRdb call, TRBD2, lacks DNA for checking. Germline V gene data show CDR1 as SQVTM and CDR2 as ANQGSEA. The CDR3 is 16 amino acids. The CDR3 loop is CSVEDALGGGYNEQFF.

The CDR3 sequence is CAIQGTSTDTQYF. V and J are TRBV2 and TRBJ2-3. The CDR3 extends over 13 amino acids. Germline V CDR1 and CDR2: SNHLY, FYNNEI.

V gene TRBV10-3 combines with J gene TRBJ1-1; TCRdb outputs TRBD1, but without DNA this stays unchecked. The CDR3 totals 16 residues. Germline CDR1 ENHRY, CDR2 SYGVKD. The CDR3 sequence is CAISELGWGTNTEAFF.

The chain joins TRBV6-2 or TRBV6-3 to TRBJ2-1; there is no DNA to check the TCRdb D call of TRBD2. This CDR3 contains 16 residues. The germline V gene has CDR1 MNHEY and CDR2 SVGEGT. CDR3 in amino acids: CASSDPGLGDYNEQFF.

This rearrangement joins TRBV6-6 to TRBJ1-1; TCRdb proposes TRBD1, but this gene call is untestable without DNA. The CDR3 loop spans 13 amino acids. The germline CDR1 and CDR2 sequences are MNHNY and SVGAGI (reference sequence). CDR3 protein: CASHRTGGTEAFF.

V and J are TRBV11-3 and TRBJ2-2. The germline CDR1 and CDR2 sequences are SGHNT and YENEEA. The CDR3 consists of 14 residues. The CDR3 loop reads CASSLVPDGGELFF. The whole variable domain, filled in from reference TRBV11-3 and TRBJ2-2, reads EAGVVQSPRYKIIEKKQPVAFWCNPISGHNTLYWYLQNLGQGPELLIRYENEEAVDDSQLPKDRFSAERLKGVDSTLKIQPAELGDSAVYLCASSLVPDGGELFFGEGSRLTVL.

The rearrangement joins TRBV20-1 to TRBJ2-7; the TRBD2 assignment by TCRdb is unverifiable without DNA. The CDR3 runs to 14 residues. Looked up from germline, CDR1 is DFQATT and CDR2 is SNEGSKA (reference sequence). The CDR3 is CSAISGGAGYEQYF.

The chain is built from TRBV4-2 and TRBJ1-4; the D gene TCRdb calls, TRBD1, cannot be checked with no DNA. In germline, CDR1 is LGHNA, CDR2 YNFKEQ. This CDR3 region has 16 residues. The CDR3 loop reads CASRGGLGSTNEKLFF.

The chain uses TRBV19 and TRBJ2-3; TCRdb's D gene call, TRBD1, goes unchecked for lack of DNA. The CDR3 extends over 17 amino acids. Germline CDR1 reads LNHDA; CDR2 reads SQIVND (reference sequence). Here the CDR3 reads CASSMGTGPSGTDTQYF.

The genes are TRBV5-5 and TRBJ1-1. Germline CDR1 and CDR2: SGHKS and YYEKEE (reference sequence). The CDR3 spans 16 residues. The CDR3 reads CASSLLRWQRNTEAFF.